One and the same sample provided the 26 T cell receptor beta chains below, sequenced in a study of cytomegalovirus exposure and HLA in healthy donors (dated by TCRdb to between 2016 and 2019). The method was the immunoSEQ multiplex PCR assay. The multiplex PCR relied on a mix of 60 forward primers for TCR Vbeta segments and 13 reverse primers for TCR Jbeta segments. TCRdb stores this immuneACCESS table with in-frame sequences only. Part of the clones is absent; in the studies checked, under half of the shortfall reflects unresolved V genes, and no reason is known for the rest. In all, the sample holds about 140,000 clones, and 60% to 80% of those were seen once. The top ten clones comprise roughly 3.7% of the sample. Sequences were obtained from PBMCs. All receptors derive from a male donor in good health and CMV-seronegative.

The CDR3 DNA follows: TGTGCCAGCAGTGGACAGGGGACTGAAGCTTTCTTT. It specifies CASSGQGTEAFF. The genes are TRBV2 and TRBJ1-1; TRBD1 matches 8 bases. V trimming: 4 bases; J trimming: 5 bases; junction bases outside the gene matches: 0. The CDR3 is made up of 12 amino acids. CDR1 and CDR2 from the germline V gene are SNHLY and FYNNEI.

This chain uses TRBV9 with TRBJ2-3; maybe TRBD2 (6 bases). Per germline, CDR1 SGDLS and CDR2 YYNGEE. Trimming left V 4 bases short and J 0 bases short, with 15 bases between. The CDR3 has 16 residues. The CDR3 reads CASSFLSGTSTDTQYF. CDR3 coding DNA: TGTGCCAGCAGCTTCTTATCAGGGACTAGCACAGATACGCAGTATTTT.

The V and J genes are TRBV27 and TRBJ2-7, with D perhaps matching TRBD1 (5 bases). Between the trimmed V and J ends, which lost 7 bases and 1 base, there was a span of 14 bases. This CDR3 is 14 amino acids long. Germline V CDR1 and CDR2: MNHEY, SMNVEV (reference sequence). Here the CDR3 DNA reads TGTGCCAGCAATCGCCAGGGTGGTTCCTACGAGCAGTACTTC. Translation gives CASNRQGGSYEQYF.

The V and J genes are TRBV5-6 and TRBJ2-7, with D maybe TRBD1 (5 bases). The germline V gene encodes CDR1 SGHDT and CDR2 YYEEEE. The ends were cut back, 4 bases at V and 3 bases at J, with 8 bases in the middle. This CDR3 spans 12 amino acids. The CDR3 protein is CASSIDSYEQYF. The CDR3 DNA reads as TGTGCCAGCAGCATAGACAGCTACGAGCAGTACTTC.

The CDR3 here is CASSQDLLRQGMMYEQYF. For the CDR3, the DNA is TGTGCCAGCAGCCAAGATTTACTGAGGCAGGGGATGATGTACGAGCAGTACTTC. The rearrangement uses TRBV14 and TRBJ2-7; perhaps TRBD1 as D (6 bases). Trimming took off 0 bases at V and 4 bases at J, with 22 bases between the two ends. The CDR3 has 18 residues. Germline CDR1 SGHDN, CDR2 FVKESK.

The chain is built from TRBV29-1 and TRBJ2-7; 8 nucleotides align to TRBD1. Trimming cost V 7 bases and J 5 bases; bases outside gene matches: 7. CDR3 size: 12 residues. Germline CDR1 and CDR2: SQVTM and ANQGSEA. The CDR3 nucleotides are TGCAGCGCCCGCAGGGGGCTAGACGAGCAGTACTTC. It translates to CSARRGLDEQYF.

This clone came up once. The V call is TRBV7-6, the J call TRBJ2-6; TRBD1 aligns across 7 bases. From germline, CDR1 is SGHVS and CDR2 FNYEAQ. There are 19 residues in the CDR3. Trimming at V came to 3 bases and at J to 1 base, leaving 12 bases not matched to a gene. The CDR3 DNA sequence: TGTGCCAGCAGCTTTTGGGGACAGAGAGAAATATCTGGGGCCAACGTCCTGACTTTC. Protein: CASSFWGQREISGANVLTF.

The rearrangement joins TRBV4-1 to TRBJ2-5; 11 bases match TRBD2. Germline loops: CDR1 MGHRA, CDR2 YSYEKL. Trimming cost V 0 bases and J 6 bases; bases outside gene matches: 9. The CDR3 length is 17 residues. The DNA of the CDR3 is TGCGCCAGCAGCCAAGAAGGGGGTAGCGGGGGGGCGAAGACCCAGTACTTC. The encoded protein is CASSQEGGSGGAKTQYF.

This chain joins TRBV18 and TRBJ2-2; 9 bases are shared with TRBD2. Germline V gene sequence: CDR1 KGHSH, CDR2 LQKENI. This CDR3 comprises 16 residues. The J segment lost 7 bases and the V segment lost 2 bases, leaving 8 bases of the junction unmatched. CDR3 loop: CASSPGVAGADGELFF. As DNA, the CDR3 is TGTGCCAGCTCACCAGGAGTAGCGGGAGCGGACGGGGAGCTGTTTTTT.

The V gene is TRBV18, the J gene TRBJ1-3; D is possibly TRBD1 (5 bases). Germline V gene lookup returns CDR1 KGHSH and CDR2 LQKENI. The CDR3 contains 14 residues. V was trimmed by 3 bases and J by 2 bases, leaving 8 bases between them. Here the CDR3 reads CASSPGGAGNTIYF. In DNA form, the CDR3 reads TGTGCCAGCTCACCTGGAGGGGCTGGAAACACCATATATTTT. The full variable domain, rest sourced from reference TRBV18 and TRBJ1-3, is NAGVMQNPRHLVRRRGQEARLRCSPMKGHSHVYWYRQLPEEGLKFMVYLQKENIIDESGMPKERFSAEFPKEGPSILRIQQVVRGDSAAYFCASSPGGAGNTIYFGEGSWLTVV.

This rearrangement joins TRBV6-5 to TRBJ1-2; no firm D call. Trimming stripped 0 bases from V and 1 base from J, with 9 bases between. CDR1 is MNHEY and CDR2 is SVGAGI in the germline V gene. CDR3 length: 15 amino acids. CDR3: CASSYSQLFNYGYTF. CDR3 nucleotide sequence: TGTGCCAGCAGTTACTCCCAGTTATTTAACTATGGCTACACCTTC.

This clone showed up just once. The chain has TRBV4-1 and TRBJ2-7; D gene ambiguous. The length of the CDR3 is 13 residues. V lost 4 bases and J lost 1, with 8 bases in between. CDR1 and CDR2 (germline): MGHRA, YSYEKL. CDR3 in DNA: TGCGCCAGCAGCCTGGCTAGTTCCTACGAGCAGTACTTC. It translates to CASSLASSYEQYF.

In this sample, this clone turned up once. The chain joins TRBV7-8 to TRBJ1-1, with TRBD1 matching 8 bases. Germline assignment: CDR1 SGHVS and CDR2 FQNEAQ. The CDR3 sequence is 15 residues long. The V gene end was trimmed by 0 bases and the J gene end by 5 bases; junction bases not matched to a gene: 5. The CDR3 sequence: CASSLAVRGQTEAFF. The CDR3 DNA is TGTGCCAGCAGCTTAGCCGTCAGGGGGCAGACTGAAGCTTTCTTT. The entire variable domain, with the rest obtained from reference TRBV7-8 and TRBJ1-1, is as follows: GAGVSQSPRYKVAKRGQDVALRCDPISGHVSLFWYQQALGQGPEFLTYFQNEAQLDKSGLPSDRFFAERPEGSVSTLKIQRTQQEDSAVYLCASSLAVRGQTEAFFGQGTRLTVV.

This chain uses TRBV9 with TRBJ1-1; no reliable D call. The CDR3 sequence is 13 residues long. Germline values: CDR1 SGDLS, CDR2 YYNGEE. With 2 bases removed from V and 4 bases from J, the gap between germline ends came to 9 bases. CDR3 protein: CASSVGGSTEAFF. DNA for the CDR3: TGTGCCAGCAGCGTCGGCGGGAGCACTGAAGCTTTCTTT.

For the CDR3, the DNA is TGTGCCAGCAGCCATCCGGGACTAGGGGACAATGAGCAGTTCTTC. It specifies CASSHPGLGDNEQFF. The V call is TRBV9, the J call TRBJ2-1, with TRBD2 matching 8 bases. The CDR3 runs to 15 residues. CDR1 is SGDLS and CDR2 is YYNGEE in the germline V gene. V trimming: 4 bases; J trimming: 5 bases; junction bases outside the gene matches: 8.

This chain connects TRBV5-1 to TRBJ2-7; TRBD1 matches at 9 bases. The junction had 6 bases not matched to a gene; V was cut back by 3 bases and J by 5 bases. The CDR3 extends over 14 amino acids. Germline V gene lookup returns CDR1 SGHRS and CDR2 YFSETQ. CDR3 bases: TGCGCCAGCAGCTGGGGACAGGGACTCAACGAGCAGTACTTC. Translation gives CASSWGQGLNEQYF.

CDR3: CASSKESGEHYGYTF. The CDR3 DNA follows: TGTGCCAGCAGCAAAGAGTCAGGGGAACACTATGGCTACACCTTC. The chain employs TRBV21-1 and TRBJ1-2; the table gives TRBD1 as D, unverified against the DNA. TRBV21-1 counts as a pseudogene. The CDR3 contains 15 residues.

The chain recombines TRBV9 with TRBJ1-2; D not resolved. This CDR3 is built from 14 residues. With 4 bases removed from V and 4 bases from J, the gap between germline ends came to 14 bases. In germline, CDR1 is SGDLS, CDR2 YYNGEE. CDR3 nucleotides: TGTGCCAGCAGCCCCAATTCCGAGGGCTATGGCTACACCTTC. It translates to CASSPNSEGYGYTF.

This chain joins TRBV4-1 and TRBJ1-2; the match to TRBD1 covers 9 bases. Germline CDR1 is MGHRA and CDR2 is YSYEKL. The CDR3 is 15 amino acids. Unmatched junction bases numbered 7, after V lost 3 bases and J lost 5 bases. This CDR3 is CASSHPGTGRYGYTF. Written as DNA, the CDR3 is TGCGCCAGCAGCCACCCCGGGACAGGGAGGTATGGCTACACCTTC.

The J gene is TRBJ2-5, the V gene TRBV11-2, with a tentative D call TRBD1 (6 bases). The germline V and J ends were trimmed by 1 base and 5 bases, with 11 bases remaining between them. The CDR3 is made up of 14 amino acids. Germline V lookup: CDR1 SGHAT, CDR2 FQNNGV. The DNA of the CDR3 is TGTGCCAGCAGCTTAGTTCAGGGGTGGGAGACCCAGTACTTC. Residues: CASSLVQGWETQYF.

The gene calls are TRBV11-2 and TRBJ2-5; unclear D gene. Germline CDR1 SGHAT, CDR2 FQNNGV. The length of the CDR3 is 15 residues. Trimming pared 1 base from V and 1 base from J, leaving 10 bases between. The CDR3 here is CASSLVAGTQETQYF. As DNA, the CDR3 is TGTGCCAGCAGCTTAGTGGCAGGTACCCAAGAGACCCAGTACTTC.

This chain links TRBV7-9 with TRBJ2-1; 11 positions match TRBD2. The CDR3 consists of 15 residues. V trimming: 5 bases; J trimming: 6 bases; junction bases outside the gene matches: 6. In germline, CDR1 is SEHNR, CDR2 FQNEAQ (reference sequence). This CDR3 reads CASSILAGGLNEQFF. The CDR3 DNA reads TGTGCCAGCAGCATTCTAGCGGGGGGTCTCAATGAGCAGTTCTTC.

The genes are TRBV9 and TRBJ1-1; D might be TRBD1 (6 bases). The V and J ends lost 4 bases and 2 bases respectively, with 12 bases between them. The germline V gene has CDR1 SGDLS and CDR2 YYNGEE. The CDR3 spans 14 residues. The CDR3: CASSPVQGNTEAFF. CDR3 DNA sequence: TGTGCCAGCAGCCCGGTACAGGGAAACACTGAAGCTTTCTTT.

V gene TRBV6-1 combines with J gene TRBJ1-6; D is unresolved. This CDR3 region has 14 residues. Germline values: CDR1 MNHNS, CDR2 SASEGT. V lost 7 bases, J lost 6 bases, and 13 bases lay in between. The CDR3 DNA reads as TGTGCCAGCAAACGGGATCGAAGTAATTCACCCCTCCACTTT. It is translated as CASKRDRSNSPLHF.

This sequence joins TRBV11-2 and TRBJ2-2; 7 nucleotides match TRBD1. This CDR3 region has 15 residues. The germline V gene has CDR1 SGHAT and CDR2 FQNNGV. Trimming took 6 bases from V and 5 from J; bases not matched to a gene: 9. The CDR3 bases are TGTGCCAGCAGATCTACCGGGACAGAAACCGGGGAGCTGTTTTTT. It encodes CASRSTGTETGELFF. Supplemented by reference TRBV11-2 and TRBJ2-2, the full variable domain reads EAGVAQSPRYKIIEKRQSVAFWCNPISGHATLYWYQQILGQGPKLLIQFQNNGVVDDSQLPKDRFSAERLKGVDSTLKIQPAKLEDSAVYLCASRSTGTETGELFFGEGSRLTVL.

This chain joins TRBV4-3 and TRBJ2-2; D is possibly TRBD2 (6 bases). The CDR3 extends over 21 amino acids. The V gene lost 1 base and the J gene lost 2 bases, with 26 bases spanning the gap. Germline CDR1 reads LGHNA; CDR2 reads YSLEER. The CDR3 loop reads CASSQALLSGGTLLNTGELFF. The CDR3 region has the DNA TGCGCCAGCAGCCAAGCCCTCCTTAGCGGAGGCACCCTCCTCAACACCGGGGAGCTGTTTTTT.